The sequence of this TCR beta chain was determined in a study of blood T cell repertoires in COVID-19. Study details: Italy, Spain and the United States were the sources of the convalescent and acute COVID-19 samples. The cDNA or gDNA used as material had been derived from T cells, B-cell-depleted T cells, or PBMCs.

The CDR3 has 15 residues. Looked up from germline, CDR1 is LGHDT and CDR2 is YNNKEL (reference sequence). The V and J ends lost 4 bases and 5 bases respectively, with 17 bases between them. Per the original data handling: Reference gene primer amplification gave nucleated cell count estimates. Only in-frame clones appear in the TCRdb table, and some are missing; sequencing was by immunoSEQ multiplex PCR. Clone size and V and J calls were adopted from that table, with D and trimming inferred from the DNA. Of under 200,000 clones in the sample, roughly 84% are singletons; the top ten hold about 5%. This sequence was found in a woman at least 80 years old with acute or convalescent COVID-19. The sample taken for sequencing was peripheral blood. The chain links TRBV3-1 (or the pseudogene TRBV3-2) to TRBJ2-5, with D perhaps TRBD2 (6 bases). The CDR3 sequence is CASSPRVRGGETQYF. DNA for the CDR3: TGTGCCAGCAGCCCTCGAGTTCGGGGAGGCGAGACCCAGTACTTC.